This T cell receptor (beta chain) emerged from a study of OX40 agonist ivuxolimab in advanced cancers. Study summary: Having had anti-PD-1, anti-PD-L1 or anti-CTLA-4 therapy before was allowed, and roughly 40% had some. Study results and caveats: Part of the nonresponder group also had normalized T-cell clonal expansion that was low.

About this clone itself: Its target is unknown.

Germline assignment: CDR1 WNHNN and CDR2 SYGVQD (reference sequence). The ends lost 2 bases at V and 6 bases at J; junction bases unmatched: 13. This CDR3 has 17 residues. Assay: immunoSEQ multiplex PCR; the TCRdb copy retains only in-frame clones and omits some. Of tens of thousands of clones in the sample, around 84% are singletons; the top ten hold approximately 5%. The sample here was CD4+ or CD8+ T cells sorted from blood, taken in a trial of the OX40 agonist ivuxolimab. The TCR sequence derives from an adult with an advanced solid tumor such as melanoma, head and neck, liver or kidney cancer. V gene TRBV10-1 combines with J gene TRBJ2-3; the match to TRBD1 covers 8 bases. The CDR3 DNA reads as TGCGCCAGCAGTGAGGGATTTGCGACAGGGGCGTCGGATACGCAGTATTTT. Translation: CASSEGFATGASDTQYF.